The present T cell receptor (beta chain) was sequenced within a study of T cell repertoires in cytomegalovirus infection. Study-wide background: Indications came from public TCR beta signatures; they pointed to CMV infection and to a matching HLA type.

TCRdb itself ran the reads through MiXCR, one entry per CDR3 protein. The sample records around 450,000 distinct CDR3 sequences, approximately 31% being singletons. The V end was cut by 3 bases, the J end by 6 bases, with 11 bases between. This CDR3 comprises 13 residues. This rearrangement joins TRBV12-3 or TRBV12-4 to TRBJ1-2; TRBD1 is a possible D gene (6 bases). The sequenced material came from PBMCs. This TCR derives from a human donor in good health (CMV status not recorded). Some clones in this sample may be carry-over from other donors' samples. The CDR3 DNA is TGTGCCAGCAGTTTCGGACAGCGGGATGGCTACACCTTC. It encodes CASSFGQRDGYTF.